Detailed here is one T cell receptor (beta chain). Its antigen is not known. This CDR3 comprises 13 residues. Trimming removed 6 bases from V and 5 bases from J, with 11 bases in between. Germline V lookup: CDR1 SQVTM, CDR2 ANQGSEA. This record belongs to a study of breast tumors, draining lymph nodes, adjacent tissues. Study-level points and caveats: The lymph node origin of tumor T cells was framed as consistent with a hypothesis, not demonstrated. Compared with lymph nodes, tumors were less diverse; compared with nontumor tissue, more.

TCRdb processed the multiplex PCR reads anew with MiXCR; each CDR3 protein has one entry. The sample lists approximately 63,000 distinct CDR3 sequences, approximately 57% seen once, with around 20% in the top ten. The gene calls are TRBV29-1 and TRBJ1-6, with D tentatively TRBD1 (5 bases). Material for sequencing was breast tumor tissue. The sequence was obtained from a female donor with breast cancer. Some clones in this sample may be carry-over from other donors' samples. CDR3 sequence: CSVGEGHNSPLHF. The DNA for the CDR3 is TGCAGCGTCGGGGAGGGGCATAATTCACCCCTCCACTTT.